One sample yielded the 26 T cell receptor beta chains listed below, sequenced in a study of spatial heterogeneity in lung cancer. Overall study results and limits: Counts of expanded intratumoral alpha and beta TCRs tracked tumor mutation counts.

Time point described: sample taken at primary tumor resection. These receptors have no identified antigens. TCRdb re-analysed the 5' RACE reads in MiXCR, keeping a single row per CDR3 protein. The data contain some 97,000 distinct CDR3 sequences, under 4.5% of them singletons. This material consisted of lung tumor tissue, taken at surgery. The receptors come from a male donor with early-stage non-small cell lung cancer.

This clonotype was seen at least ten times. CDR3 region: CASISSGTASYNEQFF. The CDR3 bases are TGTGCCAGCATCTCTTCCGGGACCGCATCCTACAATGAGCAGTTCTTC. The chain links TRBV7-2 to TRBJ2-1; perhaps D is TRBD1 or TRBD2 (5 bases each). This CDR3 spans 16 amino acids. Germline CDR1 is SGHTA and CDR2 is FQGNSA. Between the trimmed V and J ends, which lost 7 bases and 1 base, there was a span of 17 bases.

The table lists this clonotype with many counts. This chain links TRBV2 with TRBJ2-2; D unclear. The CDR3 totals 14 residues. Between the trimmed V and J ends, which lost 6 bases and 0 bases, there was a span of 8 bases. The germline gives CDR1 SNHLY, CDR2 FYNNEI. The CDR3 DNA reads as TGTGCCAGCAGCCGGGCCGCGAACACCGGGGAGCTGTTTTTT. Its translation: CASSRAANTGELFF.

The CDR3: CASSLAGGGSEQFF. The CDR3 nucleotides read TGTGCCAGCAGCTTAGCGGGAGGGGGTAGTGAGCAGTTCTTC. V usage is TRBV11-2 and J usage is TRBJ2-1; TRBD2 aligns across 8 bases. The CDR3 has 14 residues. V gave up 1 base and J gave up 9 bases; unmatched junction bases: 5. Germline-derived CDR1 and CDR2 are SGHAT and FQNNGV.

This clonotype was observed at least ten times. The CDR3 sequence: CASSGTDYGYTF. The CDR3, as DNA: TGTGCCAGCTCAGGGACGGACTATGGCTACACCTTC. The V and J genes are TRBV28 and TRBJ1-2, with D possibly being TRBD1 (5 bases). V lost 8 bases and J lost 3, with 10 bases in between. CDR1 is MDHEN and CDR2 is SYDVKM in the germline V gene. The CDR3 has 12 amino acids.

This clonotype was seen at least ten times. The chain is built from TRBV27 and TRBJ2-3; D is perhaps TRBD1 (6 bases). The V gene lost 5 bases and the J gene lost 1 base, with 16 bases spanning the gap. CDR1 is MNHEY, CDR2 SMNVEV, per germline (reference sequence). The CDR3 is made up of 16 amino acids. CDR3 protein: CASSTRQAVGTDTQYF. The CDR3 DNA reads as TGTGCCAGCAGTACCCGACAGGCTGTCGGCACAGATACGCAGTATTTT.

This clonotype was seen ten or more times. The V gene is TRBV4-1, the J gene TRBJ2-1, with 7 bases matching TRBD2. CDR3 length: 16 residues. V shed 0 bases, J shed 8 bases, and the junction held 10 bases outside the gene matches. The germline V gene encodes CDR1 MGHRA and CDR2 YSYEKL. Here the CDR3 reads CASSQESASGAHEQFF. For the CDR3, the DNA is TGCGCCAGCAGCCAAGAGTCGGCTAGCGGAGCCCATGAGCAGTTCTTC.

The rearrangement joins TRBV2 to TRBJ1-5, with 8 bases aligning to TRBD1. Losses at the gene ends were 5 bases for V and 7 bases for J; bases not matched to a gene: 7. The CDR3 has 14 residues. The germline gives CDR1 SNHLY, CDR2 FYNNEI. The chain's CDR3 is CASSTLTGVQPQHF. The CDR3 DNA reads TGTGCCAGCAGTACTTTGACAGGGGTCCAGCCCCAGCATTTT.

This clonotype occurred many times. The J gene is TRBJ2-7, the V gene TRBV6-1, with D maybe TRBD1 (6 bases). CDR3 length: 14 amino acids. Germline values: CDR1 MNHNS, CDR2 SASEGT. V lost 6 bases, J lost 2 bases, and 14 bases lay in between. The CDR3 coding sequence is TGTGCCAGCAGGGCCTGGGACACCCCCTACGAGCAGTACTTC. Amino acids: CASRAWDTPYEQYF.

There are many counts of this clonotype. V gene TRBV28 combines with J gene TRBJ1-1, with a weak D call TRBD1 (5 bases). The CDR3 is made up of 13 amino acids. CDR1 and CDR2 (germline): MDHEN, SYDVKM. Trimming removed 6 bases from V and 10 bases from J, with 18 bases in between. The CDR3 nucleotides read TGTGCCAGCAGATACGGGGACCGCGGCGGAGCTTTCTTT. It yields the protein CASRYGDRGGAFF.

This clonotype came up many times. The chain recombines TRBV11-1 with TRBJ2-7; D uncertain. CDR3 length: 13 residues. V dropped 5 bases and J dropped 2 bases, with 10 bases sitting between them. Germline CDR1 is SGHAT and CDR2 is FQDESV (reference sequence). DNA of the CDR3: TGTGCCAGCAGCGGCGGTCCTACCTACGAGCAGTACTTC. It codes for CASSGGPTYEQYF.

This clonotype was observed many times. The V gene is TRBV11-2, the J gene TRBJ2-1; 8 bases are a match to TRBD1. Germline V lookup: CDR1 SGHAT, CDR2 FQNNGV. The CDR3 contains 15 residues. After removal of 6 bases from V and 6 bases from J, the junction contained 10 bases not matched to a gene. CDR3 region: CASSLDRASVNEQFF. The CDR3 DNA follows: TGTGCCAGCAGTTTGGACAGGGCGTCGGTCAATGAGCAGTTCTTC.

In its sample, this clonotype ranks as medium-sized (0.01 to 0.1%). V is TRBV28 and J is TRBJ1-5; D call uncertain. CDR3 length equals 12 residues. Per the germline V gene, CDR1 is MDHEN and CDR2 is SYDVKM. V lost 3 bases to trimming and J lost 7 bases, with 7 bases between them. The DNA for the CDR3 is TGTGCCAGCAGTTTGGGGAAACAGCCCCAGCATTTT. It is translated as CASSLGKQPQHF.

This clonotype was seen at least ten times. The CDR3 bases are TGCGCCAGCAGCCAAGTAGGTACGGGCGAATACTACGAGCAGTACTTC. Its protein product is CASSQVGTGEYYEQYF. This chain joins TRBV4-1 and TRBJ2-7; no definite D call. Germline CDR1 MGHRA, CDR2 YSYEKL. The ends were cut back, 1 base at V and 3 bases at J, with 16 bases in the middle. The CDR3 totals 16 residues.

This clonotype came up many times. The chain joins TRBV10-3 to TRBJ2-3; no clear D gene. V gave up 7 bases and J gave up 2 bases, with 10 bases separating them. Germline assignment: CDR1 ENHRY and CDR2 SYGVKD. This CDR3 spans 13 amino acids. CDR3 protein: CAIKEFLTDTQYF. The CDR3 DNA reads TGTGCCATCAAAGAGTTTCTCACAGATACGCAGTATTTT.

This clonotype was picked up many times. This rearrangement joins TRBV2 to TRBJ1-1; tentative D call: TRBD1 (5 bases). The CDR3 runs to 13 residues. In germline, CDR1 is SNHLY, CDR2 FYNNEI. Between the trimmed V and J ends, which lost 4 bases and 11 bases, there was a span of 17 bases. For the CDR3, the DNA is TGTGCCAGCAGTGGCCTTGGAAGGGGTGAGGCTTTCTTT. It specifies CASSGLGRGEAFF.

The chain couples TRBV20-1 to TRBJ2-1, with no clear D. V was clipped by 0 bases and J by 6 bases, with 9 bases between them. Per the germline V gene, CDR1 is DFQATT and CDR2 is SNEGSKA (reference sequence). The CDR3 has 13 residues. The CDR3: CSAREVYVNEQFF. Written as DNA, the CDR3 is TGCAGTGCTAGAGAAGTGTACGTCAATGAGCAGTTCTTC.

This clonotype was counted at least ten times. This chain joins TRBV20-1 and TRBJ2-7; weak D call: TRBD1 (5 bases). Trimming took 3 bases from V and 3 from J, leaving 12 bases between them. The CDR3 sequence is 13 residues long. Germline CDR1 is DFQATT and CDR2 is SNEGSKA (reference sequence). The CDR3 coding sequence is TGCAGTGCTAGCGACCCAGGGCACTACGAGCAGTACTTC. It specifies CSASDPGHYEQYF.

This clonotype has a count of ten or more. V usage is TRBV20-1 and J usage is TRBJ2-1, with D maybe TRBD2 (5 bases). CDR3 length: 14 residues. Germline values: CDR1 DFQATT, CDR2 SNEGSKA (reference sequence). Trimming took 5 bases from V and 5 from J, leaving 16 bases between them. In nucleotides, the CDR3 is TGCAGTGCTTCGGGAAGCAAGGGTAACAATGAGCAGTTCTTC. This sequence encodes CSASGSKGNNEQFF.

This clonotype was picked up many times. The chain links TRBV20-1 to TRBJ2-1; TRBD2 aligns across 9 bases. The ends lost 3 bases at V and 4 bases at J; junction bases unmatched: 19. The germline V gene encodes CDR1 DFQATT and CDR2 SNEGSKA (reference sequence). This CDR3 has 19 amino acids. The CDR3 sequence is CSARKGKGTSRGQYNEQFF. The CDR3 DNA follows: TGCAGTGCTAGGAAGGGCAAAGGGACTAGCAGAGGACAATACAATGAGCAGTTCTTC.

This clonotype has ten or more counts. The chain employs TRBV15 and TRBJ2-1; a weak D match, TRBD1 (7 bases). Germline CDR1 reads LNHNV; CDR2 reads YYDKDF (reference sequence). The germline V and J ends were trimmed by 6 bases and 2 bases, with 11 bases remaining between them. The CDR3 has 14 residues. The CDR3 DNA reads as TGTGCCACCAGAGGGGGCGGGACCTACAATGAGCAGTTCTTC. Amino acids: CATRGGGTYNEQFF. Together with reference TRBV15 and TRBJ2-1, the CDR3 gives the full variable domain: DAMVIQNPRYQVTQFGKPVTLSCSQTLNHNVMYWYQQKSSQAPKLLFHYYDKDFNNEADTPDNFQSRRPNTSFCFLDIRSPGLGDTAMYLCATRGGGTYNEQFFGPGTRLTVL.

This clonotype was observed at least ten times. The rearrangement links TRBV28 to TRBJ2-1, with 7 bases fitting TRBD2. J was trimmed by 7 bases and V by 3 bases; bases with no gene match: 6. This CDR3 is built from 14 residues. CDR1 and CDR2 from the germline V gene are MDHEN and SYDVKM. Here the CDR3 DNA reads TGTGCCAGCAGTTTCGCGGGAGTCAGAAATGAGCAGTTCTTC. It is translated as CASSFAGVRNEQFF.

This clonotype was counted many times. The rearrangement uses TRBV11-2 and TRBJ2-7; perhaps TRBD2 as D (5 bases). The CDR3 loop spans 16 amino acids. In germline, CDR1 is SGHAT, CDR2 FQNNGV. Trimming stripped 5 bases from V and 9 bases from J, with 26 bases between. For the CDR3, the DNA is TGTGCCAGCAGCAGGACCGGGAAGGACCTGGAAGTTGGGCAGTACTTC. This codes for CASSRTGKDLEVGQYF.

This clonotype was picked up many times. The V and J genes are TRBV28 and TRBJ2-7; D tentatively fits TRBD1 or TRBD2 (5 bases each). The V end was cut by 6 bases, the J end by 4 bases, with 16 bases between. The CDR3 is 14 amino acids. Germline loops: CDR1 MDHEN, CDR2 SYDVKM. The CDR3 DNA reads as TGTGCCAGCAGACCCCCGGGACCCGCATACGAGCAGTACTTC. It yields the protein CASRPPGPAYEQYF.

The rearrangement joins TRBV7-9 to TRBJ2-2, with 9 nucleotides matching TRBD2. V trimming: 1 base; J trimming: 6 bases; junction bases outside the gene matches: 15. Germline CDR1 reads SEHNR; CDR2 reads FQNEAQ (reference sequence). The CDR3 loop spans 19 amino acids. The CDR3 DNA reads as TGTGCCAGCAGCTTAGGGCCTAGCGGGAATTGGAAGCGGGCCGGGGAGCTGTTTTTT. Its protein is CASSLGPSGNWKRAGELFF.

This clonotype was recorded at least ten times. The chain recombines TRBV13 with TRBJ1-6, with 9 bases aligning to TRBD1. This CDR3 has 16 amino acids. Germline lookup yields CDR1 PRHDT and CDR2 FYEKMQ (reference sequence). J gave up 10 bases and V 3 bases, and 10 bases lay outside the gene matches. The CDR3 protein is CASSLVQGAIGSPLHF. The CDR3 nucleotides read TGTGCCAGCAGCTTGGTACAGGGGGCCATCGGGTCACCCCTCCACTTT.

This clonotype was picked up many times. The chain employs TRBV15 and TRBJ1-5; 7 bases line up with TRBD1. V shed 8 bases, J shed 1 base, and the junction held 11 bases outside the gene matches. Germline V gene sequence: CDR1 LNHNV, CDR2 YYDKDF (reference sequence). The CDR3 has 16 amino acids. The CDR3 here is CATSHRGRRSNQPQHF. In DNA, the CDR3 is TGTGCCACCTCCCACAGGGGCCGGAGGAGCAATCAGCCCCAGCATTTT.